A single sample gave rise to the 13 T cell receptor beta chains below, sequenced in a study of graft-versus-host responses after intestinal transplantation. Method: immunoSEQ multiplex PCR; TCRdb's copy keeps in-frame clones and lacks some. The sample has about 19,000 clones; about 40% are singletons. This sample comprised alloreactive CD4+ T cells from a mixed lymphocyte reaction culture, obtained before transplantation. Subset here: CFSE-low proliferating T cells sorted from roughly six-day pre-transplant mixed lymphocyte reaction (GvH or HvG direction). The receptor set was obtained from a human patient who was an organ donor for intestinal transplantation.

The rearrangement links TRBV11-2 to TRBJ2-7; 7 bases are shared with TRBD2. V gave up 2 bases and J gave up 0 bases; unmatched junction bases: 7. The CDR3 has 16 amino acids. CDR1 is SGHAT, CDR2 FQNNGV, per germline. CDR3 DNA: TGTGCCAGCAGCTTACTAGTTAGCGGGTTCTCCTACGAGCAGTACTTC. The encoded protein is CASSLLVSGFSYEQYF.

The rearrangement uses TRBV5-1 and TRBJ2-7; D unresolved. Germline V gives CDR1 SGHRS, CDR2 YFSETQ. V lost 2 bases and J lost 2, with 14 bases in between. The CDR3 has 15 amino acids. The CDR3 region is CASSFQPTATYEQYF. Written as DNA, the CDR3 is TGCGCCAGCAGCTTCCAACCGACTGCCACCTACGAGCAGTACTTC.

V is TRBV30 and J is TRBJ1-2; no reliable D call. V was trimmed by 0 bases and J by 6 bases, leaving 20 bases between them. This CDR3 region has 16 residues. Germline lookup yields CDR1 GTSNPN and CDR2 SVGIG (reference sequence). The CDR3 bases are TGTGCCTGGAGTGTGGCGGGATCGTTCGCATTTAATGGCTACACCTTC. Its translation is CAWSVAGSFAFNGYTF.

This clone is medium-sized by share. The rearrangement uses TRBV9 and TRBJ2-7, with D possibly being TRBD2 (5 bases). The CDR3 has 14 residues. Germline assignment: CDR1 SGDLS and CDR2 YYNGEE. The V end lost 3 bases, the J end lost 3 bases, and 13 bases lay between the germline ends. CDR3 amino acids: CASSAFHRGYEQYF. Written as DNA, the CDR3 is TGTGCCAGCAGCGCCTTCCACCGGGGCTACGAGCAGTACTTC. The whole variable domain, filled in from reference TRBV9 and TRBJ2-7, reads DSGVTQTPKHLITATGQRVTLRCSPRSGDLSVYWYQQSLDQGLQFLIQYYNGEERAKGNILERFSAQQFPDLHSELNLSSLELGDSALYFCASSAFHRGYEQYFGPGTRLTVT.

This clone was seen a few times. J is TRBJ2-2 and V is TRBV4-3; TRBD2 agrees at 7 bases. The CDR3 sequence is 13 residues long. The germline V gene encodes CDR1 LGHNA and CDR2 YSLEER. Trimming removed 4 bases from V and 4 bases from J; junction bases left unmatched: 0. CDR3 residues: CASSREGTGELFF. For the CDR3, the DNA is TGCGCCAGCAGCCGGGAGGGCACCGGGGAGCTGTTTTTT.

This clone came up a few times. The chain uses TRBV7-8 and TRBJ1-3, with no clear D. V was trimmed by 6 bases and J by 0 bases, leaving 15 bases between them. Germline V gene sequence: CDR1 SGHVS, CDR2 FQNEAQ. The CDR3 has 16 amino acids. The CDR3: CASSFGRSPSGNTIYF. The CDR3 bases are TGTGCCAGCAGTTTCGGAAGATCTCCCTCTGGAAACACCATATATTTT.

The chain has TRBV29-1 and TRBJ1-3; D not certain. CDR3 length equals 16 residues. The germline gives CDR1 SQVTM, CDR2 ANQGSEA. Trimming removed 0 bases at V and 2 bases at J, with 14 bases between. The CDR3 is CSVEDPYGSPGNTIYF. The CDR3 DNA reads as TGCAGCGTTGAAGATCCCTATGGGAGTCCTGGAAACACCATATATTTT.

The chain joins TRBV19 to TRBJ2-7; TRBD1 or TRBD2 may be the D gene (5 bases each). V shed 5 bases and J shed 2 bases, with 13 bases lying between them. The CDR3 sequence is 14 residues long. CDR1 is LNHDA, CDR2 SQIVND, per germline (reference sequence). CDR3 coding DNA: TGTGCCAGTAGTGTCCGGGACGGAGCCTACGAGCAGTACTTC. Translated, it gives CASSVRDGAYEQYF.

This clone was recorded a few times. V is TRBV6-5 and J is TRBJ2-7; 8 bases fit TRBD1. Per germline, CDR1 MNHEY and CDR2 SVGAGI. This CDR3 region has 14 residues. With 5 bases clipped from V and 0 bases from J, the junction kept 3 bases outside the gene matches. Here the CDR3 DNA reads TGTGCCAGCAGTCGGGACAGGAGCTCCTACGAGCAGTACTTC. Residues: CASSRDRSSYEQYF.

The V call is TRBV28, the J call TRBJ1-5; 9 bases fit TRBD1. Losses at the gene ends were 3 bases for V and 7 bases for J; bases not matched to a gene: 13. Germline values: CDR1 MDHEN, CDR2 SYDVKM. The CDR3 covers 17 residues. The CDR3 sequence is CASSFLGGQGSEQPQHF. The CDR3 region has the DNA TGTGCCAGCAGTTTCCTGGGGGGACAGGGTTCTGAACAGCCCCAGCATTTT.

This clone qualifies as medium-sized. V is TRBV5-4 and J is TRBJ1-1, with 7 bases aligning to TRBD1. CDR3 size: 14 residues. V lost 3 bases and J lost 0; bases outside the gene matches: 2. From germline, CDR1 is SGHNT and CDR2 YYREEE (reference sequence). The CDR3 is CASSSTGLNTEAFF. Here the CDR3 DNA reads TGTGCCAGCAGCTCGACAGGGCTGAACACTGAAGCTTTCTTT.

This clone was counted only a few times. The rearrangement uses TRBV6-1 and TRBJ2-7, with 11 positions matching TRBD1. Gene TRBJ2-5 matches the end of the DNA better, so the J call may be wrong. This CDR3 is built from 14 residues. Germline loops: CDR1 MNHNS, CDR2 SASEGT. The CDR3 coding sequence is TGTGCCAGCAGACGGACAGGGGGCGCAGAGACCCAGTACTTC. This translates into CASRRTGGAETQYF.

This rearrangement joins TRBV6-1 to TRBJ2-1; unclear D gene. The germline CDR1 and CDR2 sequences are MNHNS and SASEGT. This CDR3 has 14 amino acids. V dropped 7 bases and J dropped 0 bases, with 10 bases sitting between them. The CDR3 DNA reads as TGTGCCAGCACAGCAGTTCTCTCCTACAATGAGCAGTTCTTC. Residues: CASTAVLSYNEQFF.